A selection of T cell receptor beta chains follows, all from one sample in a study of post-analysis software for immune sequencing data. Each CDR3 protein gets one entry after TCRdb re-called the PCR reads with MiXCR. The sample contains roughly 430,000 distinct CDR3 sequences, roughly 40% of which appear only once. Sample: blood. The receptors shown here come from a girl aged 2 to 10 with multiple sclerosis. Both conserved end residues are part of each CDR3. D genes are given only for firm matches. Not every row has a clone size; where given, it reads once, few, many or a size class.

CDR3,DNA,D,V,size,J
CASSDVSAQINSPLHF,TGTGCCAGCAGTGATGTGTCGGCACAGATCAATTCACCCCTCCACTTT,-,TRBV2,few,TRBJ1-6
CASSFSDPRSTEAFF,TGCGCCAGCAGCTTTAGCGACCCACGGTCCACTGAAGCTTTCTTT,-,TRBV5-1,few,TRBJ1-1
CASSTGQFKTTYEQYF,TGTGCCAGCTCGACCGGACAGTTCAAGACGACCTACGAGCAGTACTTC,-,TRBV18,-,TRBJ2-7
CASSQDRTDTQYF,TGTGCCAGCAGTCAGGACAGGACAGATACGCAGTATTTT,TRBD1,TRBV11-2,few,TRBJ2-3
CASSGNQGLAIYNEQFF,TGCGCCAGCAGCGGGAACCAGGGACTGGCCATATACAATGAGCAGTTCTTC,-,TRBV4-1,-,TRBJ2-1
CASSQDLGFFHNEQFF,TGCGCCAGCAGCCAAGATCTTGGATTCTTCCACAATGAGCAGTTCTTC,-,TRBV4-3,once,TRBJ2-1
CASRRRTGKGHEQYF,TGTGCCAGCAGACGACGGACAGGGAAGGGACACGAGCAGTACTTC,TRBD1,TRBV25-1,few,TRBJ2-7
CASSLAGGLAGGLDTQYF,TGTGCCAGCAGCTTAGCCGGCGGACTAGCGGGGGGTCTTGATACGCAGTATTTT,TRBD2,TRBV7-2,-,TRBJ2-3
CVSSLKGPPGPNTEAFF,TGCGTCAGCAGCTTGAAGGGCCCCCCAGGGCCGAACACTGAAGCTTTCTTT,-,TRBV5-1,-,TRBJ1-1
CASSLAGYGVKRKNEQFF,TGTGCCAGCAGCTTGGCAGGGTATGGGGTAAAGAGAAAGAATGAGCAGTTCTTC,-,TRBV5-5,-,TRBJ2-1
CSARTGPDQPQHF,TGCAGTGCTAGGACAGGGCCAGATCAGCCCCAGCATTTT,TRBD1,TRBV20-1,few,TRBJ1-5
CASSMTVSLSSYNSPLHF,TGTGCCAGCAGCATGACAGTCAGCCTGAGCTCCTATAATTCACCCCTCCACTTT,-,TRBV7-2,few,TRBJ1-6
CSARGAGKDQPQHF,TGCAGTGCTAGAGGGGCAGGGAAGGATCAGCCCCAGCATTTT,-,TRBV20-1,-,TRBJ1-5
CASSRDSSTGELFF,TGTGCCAGCAGCAGGGACAGTTCCACCGGGGAGCTGTTTTTT,TRBD1,TRBV7-2,-,TRBJ2-2
CASSRRTGPGANVLTF,TGCGCCAGCAGCCGGAGGACAGGGCCTGGGGCCAACGTCCTGACTTTC,TRBD1,TRBV5-1,few,TRBJ2-6
CASSVIGSKQFF,TGCGCCAGCAGCGTAATCGGGTCTAAGCAGTTCTTC,-,TRBV5-1,-,TRBJ2-1
CSASKGGNTEAFF,TGCAGTGCTAGTAAGGGGGGGAACACTGAAGCTTTCTTT,-,TRBV20-1,few,TRBJ1-1
CASSFGGIYNEQFF,TGTGCCAGCAGCTTCGGCGGGATCTACAATGAGCAGTTCTTC,-,TRBV7-9,-,TRBJ2-1
CASSLAGLTDTQYF,TGTGCCAGCAGCTTAGCGGGGCTCACAGATACGCAGTATTTT,-,TRBV7-3,few,TRBJ2-3
CASSRTKGPTTDTQYF,TGTGCCAGCAGCCGGACAAAAGGGCCCACCACAGATACGCAGTATTTT,-,TRBV4-2,-,TRBJ2-3
CSVRNNGQWNTGELFF,TGCAGCGTCCGAAACAACGGACAATGGAACACCGGGGAGCTGTTTTTT,-,TRBV29-1,once,TRBJ2-2
CASSPRTDNYGYTF,TGTGCCAGCAGCCCCCGGACCGATAACTATGGCTACACCTTC,-,TRBV7-9,-,TRBJ1-2
CASRRGQGRNEQFF,TGTGCCAGCAGGCGGGGACAGGGGAGGAATGAGCAGTTCTTC,TRBD1,TRBV28,-,TRBJ2-1
CSAKDRETEAFF,TGCAGTGCTAAGGACAGGGAGACTGAAGCTTTCTTT,TRBD1,TRBV20-1,few,TRBJ1-1
CASSALGEAGGYTF,TGTGCCAGCAGTGCGTTAGGGGAGGCGGGGGGCTACACCTTC,-,TRBV12-3/TRBV12-4,-,TRBJ1-2
CSAREGGVPYEQYF,TGCAGTGCTAGAGAAGGGGGAGTACCCTACGAGCAGTACTTC,-,TRBV20-1,-,TRBJ2-7
CASSDYRDSSYGYTF,TGTGCCAGCAGTGATTACCGGGACAGTTCCTATGGCTACACCTTC,TRBD1,TRBV2,few,TRBJ1-2
CASSYGGSPVYGYTF,TGTGCCAGCAGTTACGGGGGATCTCCTGTCTATGGCTACACCTTC,-,TRBV28,-,TRBJ1-2
CSGGSTNEKLFF,TGCAGCGGGGGGTCAACTAATGAAAAACTGTTTTTT,-,TRBV29-1,-,TRBJ1-4
CASSRMAFSEQYF,TGCGCCAGCAGCCGGATGGCATTTTCCGAGCAGTACTTC,-,TRBV5-1,-,TRBJ2-7
CASSSVAGEQFF,TGTGCCAGTAGTTCAGTAGCGGGAGAGCAGTTCTTC,TRBD2,TRBV19,few,TRBJ2-1
CSAINTGDTYNSPLHF,TGCAGTGCTATAAATACAGGGGATACCTATAATTCACCCCTCCACTTT,TRBD1,TRBV20-1,once,TRBJ1-6
CASSQAGANYNEQYF,TGTGCCAGCAGCCAGGCGGGAGCTAATTACAATGAGCAGTACTTC,TRBD2,TRBV3-1,-,TRBJ2-7
CASSLGDLGYTF,TGTGCCAGCAGCTTGGGGGACCTCGGCTACACCTTC,-,TRBV25-1,few,TRBJ1-2
CASSPRGGGALETQYF,TGTGCCAGCAGCCCTCGGGGCGGGGGGGCCTTAGAGACCCAGTACTTC,TRBD2,TRBV7-8,few,TRBJ2-5
CASILQGMCNEQFF,TGTGCCAGCATTTTACAGGGAATGTGTAATGAGCAGTTCTTC,-,TRBV6-5,many,TRBJ2-1
CASSQTSGRGEKLFF,TGCGCCAGCAGCCAAACCTCAGGGCGCGGGGAAAAACTGTTTTTT,-,TRBV4-3,medium-sized,TRBJ1-4
CASSSAGSGYNEQFF,TGTGCCAGCAGCTCGGCGGGTAGCGGGTACAATGAGCAGTTCTTC,TRBD2,TRBV7-3,-,TRBJ2-1
CSASSWDRYEQYF,TGCAGTGCAAGTTCGTGGGACAGGTACGAGCAGTACTTC,TRBD1,TRBV20-1,few,TRBJ2-7
CASSLEDSPRSPLHF,TGTGCCAGCAGTTTGGAGGACAGCCCTAGATCACCCCTCCACTTT,-,TRBV12-3/TRBV12-4,few,TRBJ1-6
CASSLGWGDYGYTF,TGTGCCAGCAGCTTGGGTTGGGGAGACTATGGCTACACCTTC,-,TRBV5-5,-,TRBJ1-2
CASSLEADPTNYGYTF,TGCGCCAGCAGCTTGGAGGCGGACCCGACTAACTATGGCTACACCTTC,-,TRBV5-1,-,TRBJ1-2
CASSLVVGPNQETQYF,TGTGCCAGCAGCTTAGTCGTGGGACCGAACCAAGAGACCCAGTACTTC,-,TRBV7-8,-,TRBJ2-5
CASSRGRPKEETQYF,TGTGCCAGCAGCCGCGGACGGCCTAAGGAGGAGACCCAGTACTTC,-,TRBV7-8,-,TRBJ2-5
CSVEEGKKETQYF,TGCAGCGTTGAGGAGGGGAAAAAAGAGACCCAGTACTTC,-,TRBV29-1,few,TRBJ2-5
CSVRHMNYGYTF,TGCAGCGTTCGACACATGAACTATGGCTACACCTTC,-,TRBV29-1,once,TRBJ1-2
CSASRQGDAGYTF,TGCAGTGCTAGCCGACAGGGCGACGCTGGCTACACCTTC,TRBD1,TRBV20-1,few,TRBJ1-2
CSARRQGVSGTQYF,TGCAGTGCTAGGCGACAGGGGGTTAGCGGGACCCAGTACTTC,TRBD1,TRBV20-1,-,TRBJ2-5
CASSEGQTYNEQFF,TGTGCCAGCAGTGAAGGGCAAACCTACAATGAGCAGTTCTTC,-,TRBV6-4,-,TRBJ2-1
CASSLMMIGAGGSYNEQFF,TGTGCCAGCAGCTTAATGATGATTGGGGCGGGTGGCTCATACAATGAGCAGTTCTTC,-,TRBV7-3,few,TRBJ2-1